This T cell receptor beta chain was obtained from a study of T-cell reconstitution after alpha-beta-depleted transplantation in children. For TCRbeta, the library was prepared with unique molecular identifiers. TCRdb called the PCR reads again in MiXCR, with one record for every CDR3 protein. Seen here are about 92,000 distinct CDR3 sequences, 9.5% to 15% observed once, and the top ten hold more than 11%. This clonotype has a handful of counts. The CDR3 runs 16 residues. With 1 base removed from V and 1 base from J, the gap between germline ends came to 13 bases. Germline CDR1 and CDR2: KGHSH and LQKENI.

The V and J genes are TRBV18 and TRBJ1-1; the D is unclear. The specimen was PBMCs from the stem cell graft donor, collected from the stem cell graft. The receptor was derived from a human donor who donated a stem cell graft to a child with inherited bone marrow failure. The CDR3, as DNA: TGTGCCAGCTCACCACGCAGGACGGATTCGAACACTGAAGCTTTCTTT. It yields the protein CASSPRRTDSNTEAFF.